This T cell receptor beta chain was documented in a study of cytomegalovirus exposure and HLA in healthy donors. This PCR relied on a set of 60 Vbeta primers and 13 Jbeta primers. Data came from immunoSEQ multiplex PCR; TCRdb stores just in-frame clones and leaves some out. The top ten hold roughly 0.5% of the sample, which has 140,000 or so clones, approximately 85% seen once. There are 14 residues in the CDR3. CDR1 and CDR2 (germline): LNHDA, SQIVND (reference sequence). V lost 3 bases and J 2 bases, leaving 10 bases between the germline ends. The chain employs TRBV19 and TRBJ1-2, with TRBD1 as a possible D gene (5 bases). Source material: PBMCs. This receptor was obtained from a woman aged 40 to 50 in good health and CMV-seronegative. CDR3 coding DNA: TGTGCCAGTAGTATGCAGGGCAGCAACTATGGCTACACCTTC. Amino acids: CASSMQGSNYGYTF.